The 30 T cell receptor beta chains listed next were all sequenced from one sample in a study of T cell changes during pregnancy in multiple sclerosis. The assay was immunoSEQ multiplex PCR, and TCRdb's table has in-frame clones only and misses some. The sample holds 50,000 to 75,000 clones, roughly 90% seen once. This sample comprised peripheral blood, obtained in the third trimester of pregnancy. These receptors all come from a female donor in good health, enrolled as a control in a pregnancy study.

The rearrangement joins TRBV5-6 to TRBJ2-2; 8 nucleotides align to TRBD2. This CDR3 spans 18 amino acids. The germline CDR1 and CDR2 sequences are SGHDT and YYEEEE. The V segment lost 1 base and the J segment 3 bases; nucleotides outside the gene matches: 11. The CDR3 DNA reads TGTGCCAGCAGCTTGAGGACGGTGAGCGGGAGATACACCGGGGAGCTGTTTTTT. Its protein is CASSLRTVSGRYTGELFF.

The chain recombines TRBV10-3 with TRBJ1-2; no definite D call. With 4 bases removed from V and 0 bases from J, the gap between germline ends came to 3 bases. Germline CDR1 ENHRY, CDR2 SYGVKD. This CDR3 has 12 amino acids. DNA of the CDR3: TGTGCCATCAGTGCAACTAACTATGGCTACACCTTC. Its protein is CAISATNYGYTF.

This sequence joins TRBV4-1 and TRBJ2-7, with 8 bases identical to TRBD2. Germline-derived CDR1 and CDR2 are MGHRA and YSYEKL. The J segment lost 3 bases and the V segment lost 2 bases, leaving 0 bases of the junction unmatched. The CDR3 loop spans 13 amino acids. DNA of the CDR3: TGCGCCAGCAGCCAAACTAGCGGCTACGAGCAGTACTTC. Translation gives CASSQTSGYEQYF.

J is TRBJ2-1 and V is TRBV11-2; TRBD2 might be the D (6 bases). V gave up 4 bases and J gave up 5 bases, with 12 bases separating them. This CDR3 has 14 amino acids. Germline V gives CDR1 SGHAT, CDR2 FQNNGV. The CDR3 DNA reads TGTGCCAGCAGCTCGGGAGCTCGGGACAATGAGCAGTTCTTC. Translating it yields CASSSGARDNEQFF.

The chain has TRBV28 and TRBJ2-6; 8 bases line up with TRBD1. The CDR3 spans 18 residues. Germline-derived CDR1 and CDR2 are MDHEN and SYDVKM. V was clipped by 5 bases and J by 0 bases; unmatched bases: 9. The CDR3 reads CASSPWTGKDSGANVLTF. The CDR3 coding sequence is TGTGCCAGCAGTCCCTGGACAGGGAAAGACTCTGGGGCCAACGTCCTGACTTTC. The entire variable domain, with the rest obtained from reference TRBV28 and TRBJ2-6, is as follows: DVKVTQSSRYLVKRTGEKVFLECVQDMDHENMFWYRQDPGLGLRLIYFSYDVKMKEKGDIPEGYSVSREKKERFSLILESASTNQTSMYLCASSPWTGKDSGANVLTFGAGSRLTVL.

V is TRBV5-1 and J is TRBJ2-7, with 11 bases identical to TRBD1. The CDR3 totals 15 residues. CDR1 is SGHRS and CDR2 is YFSETQ in the germline V gene. The V and J ends lost 0 bases and 3 bases, in that order; junction bases with no gene match: 2. This CDR3 is CASSLGGTGGYEQYF. The CDR3 DNA sequence: TGCGCCAGCAGCTTGGGAGGGACAGGGGGCTACGAGCAGTACTTC.

This clone was seen a single time. This chain links TRBV11-2 with TRBJ2-3; D may be TRBD2 (6 bases). This CDR3 contains 13 residues. Germline V gene lookup returns CDR1 SGHAT and CDR2 FQNNGV. Trimming pared 8 bases from V and 3 bases from J, leaving 12 bases between. CDR3 nucleotide sequence: TGTGCCAGCCTACTGGGGGGTACAGATACGCAGTATTTT. It is translated as CASLLGGTDTQYF.

The rearrangement uses TRBV7-2 and TRBJ1-1; D perhaps matches TRBD1 (5 bases). With 1 base removed from V and 8 bases from J, the gap between germline ends came to 11 bases. CDR3 length: 13 residues. Germline CDR1 is SGHTA and CDR2 is FQGNSA. This CDR3 is CASSLETVYEAFF. The CDR3 DNA sequence: TGTGCCAGCAGCTTAGAGACAGTTTACGAAGCTTTCTTT.

The chain is built from TRBV5-1 and TRBJ2-6, with D perhaps TRBD1 (6 bases). Germline V gene data show CDR1 as SGHRS and CDR2 as YFSETQ. This CDR3 region has 17 residues. V gave up 4 bases and J gave up 2 bases, with 16 bases separating them. CDR3 in DNA: TGCGCCAGCAGCCTAATTTCTAGGGGGACTGGGGCCAACGTCCTGACTTTC. Protein sequence: CASSLISRGTGANVLTF.

The rearrangement links TRBV7-6 to TRBJ1-1; 11 bases line up with TRBD1. V lost 5 bases to trimming and J lost 3 bases; unmatched junction nucleotides: 5. Germline CDR1 SGHVS, CDR2 FNYEAQ. CDR3 size: 15 residues. CDR3 region: CASSRTGGLYTEAFF. The CDR3 bases are TGTGCCAGCAGCCGGACAGGGGGCCTGTACACTGAAGCTTTCTTT.

V and J are TRBV5-1 and TRBJ1-2; weak D call: TRBD1 (6 bases). The V end lost 4 bases, the J end lost 7 bases, and 14 bases lay between the germline ends. Germline V CDR1 and CDR2: SGHRS, YFSETQ. This CDR3 region has 13 residues. The CDR3 here is CASSVSGEGGYTF. CDR3 sequence (DNA): TGCGCCAGCAGCGTTTCAGGGGAAGGTGGCTACACCTTC.

The CDR3 loop reads CASSRTSGNADTQYF. DNA of the CDR3: TGTGCCAGCAGCCGGACTAGCGGGAACGCAGATACGCAGTATTTT. V gene TRBV6-4 combines with J gene TRBJ2-3; 12 bases line up with TRBD2. V gave up 6 bases and J gave up 4 bases; unmatched junction bases: 5. The CDR3 spans 15 residues. Germline V CDR1 and CDR2: MRHNA, SNTAGT.

V and J are TRBV5-1 and TRBJ2-7; maybe TRBD2 (5 bases). CDR3 length equals 12 residues. Germline CDR1 is SGHRS and CDR2 is YFSETQ. Trimming removed 1 base from V and 4 bases from J, with 6 bases in between. The CDR3: CASSLRGYEQYF. Here the CDR3 DNA reads TGCGCCAGCAGCTTGAGAGGGTACGAGCAGTACTTC.

The chain uses TRBV2 and TRBJ1-4; unclear D gene. Per the germline V gene, CDR1 is SNHLY and CDR2 is FYNNEI. The CDR3 loop spans 13 amino acids. V lost 7 bases and J lost 7, with 13 bases in between. The CDR3 spells CASTPDSGEKLFF. In DNA, the CDR3 is TGTGCCAGCACCCCGGACTCGGGTGAAAAACTGTTTTTT. Full variable domain (missing parts from reference TRBV2 and TRBJ1-4): EPEVTQTPSHQVTQMGQEVILRCVPISNHLYFYWYRQILGQKVEFLVSFYNNEISEKSEIFDDQFSVERPDGSNFTLKIRSTKLEDSAMYFCASTPDSGEKLFFGSGTQLSVL.

The CDR3 sequence: CASSLDRGREDTQYF. DNA of the CDR3: TGTGCCAGCAGTCTGGACAGGGGCCGTGAAGATACGCAGTATTTT. This sequence joins TRBV2 and TRBJ2-3; 9 nucleotides agree with TRBD1. V lost 5 bases to trimming and J lost 5 bases; unmatched junction nucleotides: 8. Germline V CDR1 and CDR2: SNHLY, FYNNEI. The CDR3 is 15 amino acids. The variable domain in full, with the rest retrieved from reference TRBV2 and TRBJ2-3, is EPEVTQTPSHQVTQMGQEVILRCVPISNHLYFYWYRQILGQKVEFLVSFYNNEISEKSEIFDDQFSVERPDGSNFTLKIRSTKLEDSAMYFCASSLDRGREDTQYFGPGTRLTVL.

The gene calls are TRBV10-2 and TRBJ1-1; weak D call: TRBD1 (6 bases). The CDR3 totals 15 residues. V was clipped by 2 bases and J by 1 base, with 11 bases between them. Germline V gene sequence: CDR1 WSHSY, CDR2 SAAADI. CDR3 loop: CASSEGGRSNTEAFF. CDR3 DNA: TGCGCCAGCAGTGAGGGGGGCAGATCGAACACTGAAGCTTTCTTT.

V gene TRBV6-6 combines with J gene TRBJ1-5, with TRBD1 matching over 7 bases. This CDR3 spans 14 amino acids. Germline CDR1 reads MNHNY; CDR2 reads SVGAGI (reference sequence). V was clipped by 6 bases and J by 7 bases; unmatched bases: 9. The DNA for the CDR3 is TGTGCCAGCAGCCTTGGACAGGACGGCCAGCCCCAGCATTTT. It translates to CASSLGQDGQPQHF.

V is TRBV7-6 and J is TRBJ2-1, with TRBD2 identical over 9 bases. Germline CDR1 reads SGHVS; CDR2 reads FNYEAQ. The V segment lost 1 base and the J segment 9 bases; nucleotides outside the gene matches: 7. The CDR3 contains 15 residues. In DNA, the CDR3 is TGTGCCAGCAGCTTAGGGGGTAGCGGGAGTCTTGAGCAGTTCTTC. This codes for CASSLGGSGSLEQFF.

The chain has TRBV9 and TRBJ1-1, with D possibly TRBD1 on 6 matching bases. The CDR3 is 12 residues long. V was pared by 4 bases and J by 6 bases, with 10 bases between. The V gene's germline CDR1 is SGDLS and CDR2 YYNGEE. The CDR3 DNA reads TGTGCCAGCAGCCCAGGGGTTTCTGAAGCTTTCTTT. As protein: CASSPGVSEAFF.

The J gene is TRBJ2-5, the V gene TRBV9, with 14 bases aligning to TRBD2. The CDR3 is 16 amino acids. V shed 5 bases, J shed 4 bases, and the junction held 7 bases outside the gene matches. CDR1 is SGDLS, CDR2 YYNGEE, per germline. The CDR3 sequence is CASSLGTSGSGETQYF. CDR3 in DNA: TGTGCCAGCAGTCTTGGGACTAGCGGGAGTGGAGAGACCCAGTACTTC.

The genes are TRBV2 and TRBJ2-2; TRBD2 agrees at 11 bases. With 4 bases clipped from V and 5 bases from J, the junction kept 3 bases outside the gene matches. Germline assignment: CDR1 SNHLY and CDR2 FYNNEI. The CDR3 covers 15 residues. This chain's CDR3 is CASSASGGRTGELFF. The CDR3 DNA is TGTGCCAGCAGTGCTAGCGGGGGGAGAACCGGGGAGCTGTTTTTT. The full variable domain, its missing parts supplied by reference TRBV2 and TRBJ2-2, is EPEVTQTPSHQVTQMGQEVILRCVPISNHLYFYWYRQILGQKVEFLVSFYNNEISEKSEIFDDQFSVERPDGSNFTLKIRSTKLEDSAMYFCASSASGGRTGELFFGEGSRLTVL.

This chain uses TRBV5-1 with TRBJ1-2; 9 nucleotides align to TRBD1. Germline V gives CDR1 SGHRS, CDR2 YFSETQ. This CDR3 is 16 amino acids long. Unmatched junction bases numbered 5, after V lost 1 base and J lost 1 base. CDR3 bases: TGCGCCAGCAGCTTGTTGGGGGGACAGGGTAACTATGGCTACACCTTC. Amino acid sequence: CASSLLGGQGNYGYTF. The variable domain in full, completed from reference TRBV5-1 and TRBJ1-2, reads KAGVTQTPRYLIKTRGQQVTLSCSPISGHRSVSWYQQTPGQGLQFLFEYFSETQRNKGNFPGRFSGRQFSNSRSEMNVSTLELGDSALYLCASSLLGGQGNYGYTFGSGTRLTVV.

The V and J genes are TRBV29-1 and TRBJ2-1; TRBD2 matches at 8 bases. CDR1 and CDR2 (germline): SQVTM, ANQGSEA. V gave up 3 bases and J gave up 4 bases; unmatched junction bases: 8. This CDR3 region has 15 residues. The CDR3: CSVERGSGGYNEQFF. The DNA for the CDR3 is TGCAGCGTTGAGCGTGGGAGCGGGGGTTACAATGAGCAGTTCTTC.

The chain combines TRBV15 with TRBJ2-5; no clear D gene. Germline V gene lookup returns CDR1 LNHNV and CDR2 YYDKDF (reference sequence). This CDR3 is built from 17 residues. The germline V and J ends were trimmed by 0 bases and 9 bases, with 23 bases remaining between them. The CDR3 protein is CATSRESPWIAADAQYF. The CDR3 DNA reads as TGTGCCACCAGCAGAGAGTCCCCCTGGATAGCAGCTGACGCCCAGTACTTC.

Concerning this clone: The same CDR3 is also encoded by other DNA sequences in this sample. The chain links TRBV7-2 to TRBJ1-1; D gene uncertain. Per germline, CDR1 SGHTA and CDR2 FQGNSA. The CDR3 consists of 14 residues. V lost 1 base to trimming and J lost 5 bases, with 11 bases between them. The CDR3 nucleotides are TGTGCCAGCAGCTTAGGGCGGGGAGGGACTGAAGCTTTCTTT. Protein sequence: CASSLGRGGTEAFF.

The V gene is TRBV5-5, the J gene TRBJ2-6, with 9 bases aligning to TRBD1. This CDR3 spans 16 amino acids. V dropped 0 bases and J dropped 2; count of bases not matched to a gene: 0. Germline V gives CDR1 SGHKS, CDR2 YYEKEE (reference sequence). The CDR3 here is CASSLGTGAGANVLTF. The CDR3 DNA sequence: TGTGCCAGCAGCTTGGGGACAGGGGCTGGGGCCAACGTCCTGACTTTC.

The chain couples TRBV6-5 to TRBJ1-2; the D is unclear. Germline assignment: CDR1 MNHEY and CDR2 SVGAGI. V lost 2 bases, J lost 5 bases, and 9 bases lay in between. This CDR3 region has 13 residues. Written as DNA, the CDR3 is TGTGCCAGCAGTTACAATCCGGGGTATGGCTACACCTTC. This translates into CASSYNPGYGYTF.

The rearrangement links TRBV5-1 to TRBJ2-3, with 7 bases identical to TRBD2. The V gene end was trimmed by 0 bases and the J gene end by 0 bases; junction bases not matched to a gene: 4. Germline CDR1 is SGHRS and CDR2 is YFSETQ. This CDR3 comprises 16 residues. This chain's CDR3 is CASSLGLAASTDTQYF. Written as DNA, the CDR3 is TGCGCCAGCAGCTTGGGCCTAGCGGCTAGCACAGATACGCAGTATTTT.

V is TRBV10-3 and J is TRBJ2-1; D perhaps matches TRBD2 (5 bases). The CDR3 loop spans 14 amino acids. The V and J ends lost 0 bases and 10 bases respectively, with 13 bases between them. Germline V CDR1 and CDR2: ENHRY, SYGVKD. In nucleotides, the CDR3 is TGTGCCATCAGTGAGTCTTTTACGAGGAGGGAGCAGTTCTTC. Translated, it gives CAISESFTRREQFF.

This rearrangement joins TRBV6-1 to TRBJ1-1, with 8 bases that match TRBD1. The germline gives CDR1 MNHNS, CDR2 SASEGT. There are 15 residues in the CDR3. The trim removed 2 bases at V and 5 bases at J, leaving 7 bases unmatched. The CDR3 sequence: CASSEHTGGGTEAFF. The DNA of the CDR3 is TGTGCCAGCAGTGAACATACAGGGGGGGGGACTGAAGCTTTCTTT.